A single sample gave rise to the 14 T cell receptor beta chains below, sequenced in a study of TIL therapy for anti-PD-1-resistant metastatic lung cancer. The immunoSEQ assay was v3. The assay was immunoSEQ multiplex PCR, and TCRdb's table has in-frame clones only and misses some. This sample has under 6,500 clones, with approximately 71% found just once. Time point noted: pre-treatment sample, taken before nivolumab and TIL therapy. Tumor tissue came from excised metastases, mostly pleural nodules or supraclavicular lymph nodes. Source: tumor tissue, taken at baseline. The origin of the receptors is a person between 25 and 80 years old with non-small cell lung cancer.

The chain employs TRBV5-1 and TRBJ1-1; D remains ambiguous. With 3 bases removed from V and 1 base from J, the gap between germline ends came to 16 bases. Looked up from germline, CDR1 is SGHRS and CDR2 is YFSETQ. The CDR3 is 16 amino acids. The chain's CDR3 is CASSSILSPGNTEAFF. CDR3 bases: TGCGCCAGCAGCTCAATCCTCAGCCCAGGGAACACTGAAGCTTTCTTT. The complete variable domain, with remaining parts taken from reference TRBV5-1 and TRBJ1-1, reads KAGVTQTPRYLIKTRGQQVTLSCSPISGHRSVSWYQQTPGQGLQFLFEYFSETQRNKGNFPGRFSGRQFSNSRSEMNVSTLELGDSALYLCASSSILSPGNTEAFFGQGTRLTVV.

The gene calls are TRBV7-9 and TRBJ2-6, with 8 bases identical to TRBD1. Looked up from germline, CDR1 is SEHNR and CDR2 is FQNEAQ (reference sequence). The CDR3 covers 18 residues. Germline trimming cut 5 bases from V and 1 base from J; bases unmatched to any gene: 10. The CDR3 loop is CASSRRGTGRSGANVLTF. The CDR3 DNA reads as TGTGCCAGCAGCCGCCGGGGGACAGGTCGGTCTGGGGCCAACGTCCTGACTTTC.

This clone was detected once. The rearrangement joins TRBV9 to TRBJ1-2; possibly TRBD1 for D (6 bases). The germline V and J ends were trimmed by 0 bases and 0 bases, with 15 bases remaining between them. Germline V gene lookup returns CDR1 SGDLS and CDR2 YYNGEE. The CDR3 totals 17 residues. The CDR3 nucleotides read TGTGCCAGCAGCGTAGTCGACAGGCTCCCTTCTAACTATGGCTACACCTTC. It codes for CASSVVDRLPSNYGYTF.

The gene calls are TRBV19 and TRBJ1-5, with 7 bases matching TRBD1. J lost 4 bases, V lost 2 bases, and 11 bases had no gene match. The germline gives CDR1 LNHDA, CDR2 SQIVND (reference sequence). The CDR3 is 17 residues long. The CDR3 coding sequence is TGTGCCAGTAGTATAATATTTCGGGACAGTGTAAATCAGCCCCAGCATTTT. Its translation is CASSIIFRDSVNQPQHF.

This chain links TRBV10-3 with TRBJ2-7; D is uncertain. Germline CDR1 reads ENHRY; CDR2 reads SYGVKD. The CDR3 contains 15 residues. V shed 0 bases and J shed 3 bases, with 12 bases lying between them. Written as DNA, the CDR3 is TGTGCCATCAGTGAGTCGCGGCGCTCCCTCTACGAGCAGTACGTC. Its protein is CAISESRRSLYEQYV.

J is TRBJ2-1 and V is TRBV30, with TRBD1 matching over 8 bases. Germline V lookup: CDR1 GTSNPN, CDR2 SVGIG (reference sequence). The CDR3 contains 15 residues. V lost 0 bases and J lost 4; bases outside the gene matches: 5. In DNA, the CDR3 is TGTGCCTGGAGTGTAGGGCAGGGGGCTTACAATGAGCAGTTCTTC. Its translation is CAWSVGQGAYNEQFF. Combining the CDR3 with reference TRBV30 and TRBJ2-1 gives the whole variable domain SQTIHQWPATLVQPVGSPLSLECTVEGTSNPNLYWYRQAAGRGLQLLFYSVGIGQISSEVPQNLSASRPQDRQFILSSKKLLLSDSGFYLCAWSVGQGAYNEQFFGPGTRLTVL.

J is TRBJ2-1 and V is TRBV30; possible D gene TRBD1, 5 bases. CDR3 size: 12 residues. V was cut by 3 bases and J by 7 bases, with 10 bases left in between. The V gene's germline CDR1 is GTSNPN and CDR2 SVGIG (reference sequence). This CDR3 reads CAWSSTGNEQFF. In DNA form, the CDR3 reads TGTGCCTGGAGCTCAACAGGAAATGAGCAGTTCTTC.

This clone occurred a few times. The V gene is TRBV5-6, the J gene TRBJ2-2, with 7 bases that match TRBD1. Germline trimming cut 4 bases from V and 4 bases from J; bases unmatched to any gene: 10. CDR1 SGHDT and CDR2 YYEEEE come from the germline V gene. The CDR3 covers 16 residues. CDR3 residues: CASSLRQGRVTGELFF. CDR3 sequence (DNA): TGTGCCAGCAGCCTGCGACAGGGTCGGGTCACCGGGGAGCTGTTTTTT. The complete variable domain, with remaining parts taken from reference TRBV5-6 and TRBJ2-2, reads DAGVTQSPTHLIKTRGQQVTLRCSPKSGHDTVSWYQQALGQGPQFIFQYYEEEERQRGNFPDRFSGHQFPNYSSELNVNALLLGDSALYLCASSLRQGRVTGELFFGEGSRLTVL.

By frequency in the sample, this clone is medium-sized. This CDR3 reads CATVSLAATYEQYF. The CDR3 coding sequence is TGTGCCACCGTTAGCCTAGCGGCCACCTACGAGCAGTACTTC. J is TRBJ2-7 and V is TRBV2, with 7 nucleotides matching TRBD2. This CDR3 region has 14 residues. From germline, CDR1 is SNHLY and CDR2 FYNNEI. J lost 2 bases, V lost 10 bases, and 11 bases had no gene match.

V usage is TRBV7-6 and J usage is TRBJ2-2; TRBD2 aligns across 12 bases. The CDR3 runs 16 residues. The trim removed 1 base at V and 6 bases at J, leaving 3 bases unmatched. Per germline, CDR1 SGHVS and CDR2 FNYEAQ. Written as DNA, the CDR3 is TGTGCCAGCAGCTTAGTACGGACTAGCGGGGCCGGGGAGCTGTTTTTT. Residues: CASSLVRTSGAGELFF.

The chain is built from TRBV12-5 and TRBJ2-2; TRBD1 is a possible D gene (6 bases). The CDR3 is 14 amino acids. The V and J ends lost 6 bases and 6 bases respectively, with 14 bases between them. Germline V lookup: CDR1 LGHNT, CDR2 FRNRAP. The CDR3 DNA sequence: TGTGCTAGTGGACCCCAGGGGCAAGCCGGGGAGCTGTTTTTT. Residues: CASGPQGQAGELFF.

The chain uses TRBV5-4 and TRBJ2-3; 8 bases agree with TRBD1. The CDR3 is made up of 15 amino acids. Germline values: CDR1 SGHNT, CDR2 YYREEE (reference sequence). After removal of 4 bases from V and 1 base from J, the junction contained 5 bases not matched to a gene. The CDR3 loop is CASSPDRGRTDTQYF. The DNA of the CDR3 is TGTGCCAGCAGCCCAGACAGGGGACGCACAGATACGCAGTATTTT.

V is TRBV6-1 and J is TRBJ2-1; D is ambiguous. V lost 2 bases and J 2 bases, leaving 22 bases between the germline ends. Germline values: CDR1 MNHNS, CDR2 SASEGT. This CDR3 spans 19 amino acids. For the CDR3, the DNA is TGTGCCAGCAGTGAAAATTGGGCTGTGTACGGGTTGGCCTACAATGAGCAGTTCTTC. This codes for CASSENWAVYGLAYNEQFF.

The genes are TRBV3-1 (or the pseudogene TRBV3-2) and TRBJ2-1; 10 bases agree with TRBD2. The V gene end was trimmed by 0 bases and the J gene end by 7 bases; junction bases not matched to a gene: 15. Germline values: CDR1 LGHDT, CDR2 YNNKEL (reference sequence). The CDR3 sequence is 19 residues long. CDR3 DNA: TGTGCCAGCAGCCAAGAGGTGAGTGGAGCGGGGGGGTTACGGAATGAGCAGTTCTTC. Amino acids: CASSQEVSGAGGLRNEQFF.